This T cell receptor beta chain appears in the sequencing data of a study of regulatory T cells in long-lasting Graves disease. Study-level results: Study of thyroid tissue was not done, with only peripheral blood studied.

Germline V lookup: CDR1 SGHAT, CDR2 FQNNGV. CDR3 length equals 15 residues. With 3 bases clipped from V and 6 bases from J, the junction kept 5 bases outside the gene matches. As for time point: persistent/refractory GD, antithyroid drugs over 5 years with positive TRAb. Preparation of the TCR library used RNA extracted from PBMCs. This clonotype has ten or more counts. Its antigen is not known. According to the study, TCR beta libraries were built with iRepertoire HTBI primers and CDR3-region Arm-PCR. Per the study methods: Gene usage covered 62 TRBV and some 13 TRBJ segments. TCRdb analysed the multiplex PCR reads with MiXCR anew, one entry per CDR3 protein. The V and J calls, along with clone size, are taken from TCRdb and not from the paper's own processing. Of 400,000 to 500,000 distinct CDR3 sequences listed, roughly 21% are singletons.

Sequencing used peripheral blood mononuclear cells (PBMCs), obtained when the disease was refractory, from a patient treated with antithyroid drugs. This chain joins TRBV11-2 and TRBJ1-6; 7 nucleotides align to TRBD1. The receptor was derived from a female donor with Graves disease. The CDR3 loop reads CASSLGTETNSPLHF. The CDR3 coding sequence is TGTGCCAGCAGCTTGGGGACAGAGACTAATTCACCCCTCCACTTT.